The rows below give T cell receptor beta chains drawn from one sample of a study of cytomegalovirus exposure and HLA in healthy donors. Assay used: immunoSEQ multiplex PCR; TCRdb lists only in-frame clones, some missing. The sample holds around 180,000 clones; 78% are singletons and the top ten take about 12%. Sequencing was done on a sample of PBMCs. All receptors come from a woman between 45 and 60 years old in good health and CMV-seropositive. Both conserved end residues are part of each CDR3. The D gene is left open where the match is weak. Some rows have no size entry. The others give once, few or many, or a class for an expanded clone.

clone_size	v_call	d_call	j_call	cdr3_nt	cdr3_aa
NA	TRBV7-9	NA	TRBJ2-7	TGTGCCAGCAGCTTAGGGAGAGGAGCCTACGAGCAGTACTTC	CASSLGRGAYEQYF
NA	TRBV7-3	NA	TRBJ2-1	TGTGCCAGCAGCCTATCCGGGGGGCGGACCTACAATGAGCAGTTCTTC	CASSLSGGRTYNEQFF
NA	TRBV25-1	NA	TRBJ1-2	TGTGCCAGCAGTGAATTGGCGGAGGCCGGGTCCAACGGCTACACCTTC	CASSELAEAGSNGYTF
few	TRBV18	NA	TRBJ1-1	TGTGCCAGCTCCTCCAGCGGGGCGGTGAACACTGAAGCTTTCTTT	CASSSSGAVNTEAFF
NA	TRBV4-1	NA	TRBJ1-5	TGCGCCAGCAGCCAAGATCTTGGGGGCACCCCACAGCATTTT	CASSQDLGGTPQHF
NA	TRBV7-8	TRBD1	TRBJ1-5	TGTGCCAGCAGCCCCGGGACAGGGATGGCTCAGCCCCAGCATTTT	CASSPGTGMAQPQHF
few	TRBV5-6	TRBD2	TRBJ2-5	TGTGCCAGCAGCTTCAAACTAGCGGGGGGGAATGAGATAGAGACCCAGTACTTC	CASSFKLAGGNEIETQYF
NA	TRBV19	TRBD1	TRBJ1-5	TGTGCCAGTACCCCCAGGGGGTCGTTTCAGCCCCAGCATTTT	CASTPRGSFQPQHF
NA	TRBV27	TRBD1	TRBJ1-5	TGTGCCAGCAGTTCACAGGGGGCAAGCAATCAGCCCCAGCATTTT	CASSSQGASNQPQHF
few	TRBV10-3	TRBD2	TRBJ2-7	TGTGCCATCAGGCCTTCGGGAGGGGAATACGAGCAGTACTTC	CAIRPSGGEYEQYF
once	TRBV2	TRBD1	TRBJ2-3	TGTGCCATCGGGACAGGGTGGTTGTATTTT	CAIGTGWLYF
NA	TRBV20-1	NA	TRBJ1-1	TGCAGTGCCACGGAGCCTGAAGCTTTCTTT	CSATEPEAFF
NA	TRBV10-2	NA	TRBJ2-1	TGCGCCAGCACGGGGGTGGGGGAACCCTACAATGAGCAGTTCTTC	CASTGVGEPYNEQFF
NA	TRBV7-9	NA	TRBJ2-2	TGTGCCAGCATCCGACCCCTTTTCAGCGCCGGGGAGCTGTTTTTT	CASIRPLFSAGELFF
NA	TRBV9	NA	TRBJ2-5	TGTGCCAGCAGCGTAATGGGGGGGCCTGGGGAGACCCAGTACTTC	CASSVMGGPGETQYF
few	TRBV4-1	NA	TRBJ1-1	TGCGCCAGCAGCCAAGTCGGTACAGGGAGAACTGAAGCTTTCTTT	CASSQVGTGRTEAFF
NA	TRBV5-1	TRBD1	TRBJ1-1	TGCGCCAGCAAGGAATCTAGGGGGCCGTACGGTGAAGCTTTCTTT	CASKESRGPYGEAFF
NA	TRBV10-3	TRBD1	TRBJ1-1	TGTGCCATCAGTGAGTCGACTCGACAGGGGTACACTGAAGCTTTCTTT	CAISESTRQGYTEAFF
NA	TRBV7-6	NA	TRBJ2-2	TGTGCCAGCAGCTTAGCTTTCGACACCGGGGAGCTGTTTTTT	CASSLAFDTGELFF
NA	TRBV18	NA	TRBJ2-6	TGTGCCAGCTCACCCAGGGAGGCTGGGGCCAACGTCCTGACTTTC	CASSPREAGANVLTF
NA	TRBV6-5	NA	TRBJ1-2	TGTGCCAGCAGTACCCGACAGGTGCGCTATGGCTACACCTTC	CASSTRQVRYGYTF
NA	TRBV6-9	NA	TRBJ1-3	TGTGCCAGCACCCAACCAGAGGTCGGGTTTGGAAACACCATATATTTT	CASTQPEVGFGNTIYF
NA	TRBV5-1	NA	TRBJ2-5	TGCGCCAGCAGCCCAGGGGATTCCCAAGAGACCCAGTACTTC	CASSPGDSQETQYF
NA	TRBV5-1	NA	TRBJ2-7	TGCGCCAGCAGCTTCCGATGGACAGCTCAATGGCCTACCTACGAGCAGTACTTC	CASSFRWTAQWPTYEQYF
NA	TRBV19	NA	TRBJ2-5	TGTGCCAGTAGGCGGGATTCGGCGTACCAAGAGACCCAGTACTTC	CASRRDSAYQETQYF
NA	TRBV5-1	NA	TRBJ2-2	TGCGCCAGCAGCTTGGGACAGACGAACACCGGGGAGCTGTTTTTT	CASSLGQTNTGELFF
NA	TRBV21-1	NA	TRBJ1-5	TGTGCCAGCAGCGCCCCCGGGGGGGGTGATAGCAATCAGCCCCAGCATTTT	CASSAPGGGDSNQPQHF
once	TRBV29-1	TRBD1	TRBJ1-1	TGCAGCGTTGAAATGATCGGGACAGCCGGGGCTTTCTTT	CSVEMIGTAGAFF
NA	TRBV5-1	NA	TRBJ1-3	TGCGCCAGCAGCTTAGGAGGGTCGAGTGGAAACACCATATATTTT	CASSLGGSSGNTIYF
NA	TRBV27	TRBD1	TRBJ2-1	TGTGCCAGCAGTTTGTATCCCGGGACAGGGGGTTCCTACAATGAGCAGTTCTTC	CASSLYPGTGGSYNEQFF
NA	TRBV29-1	TRBD2	TRBJ2-5	TGCAGCGTCTCCAGGACTAGCGGGGGGGAGGGGACCCAGTACTTC	CSVSRTSGGEGTQYF
NA	TRBV6-5	TRBD1	TRBJ2-7	TGTGCCAGCAGTAAGGACAGGGGGCCCTACGAGCAGTACTTC	CASSKDRGPYEQYF